The 27 T cell receptor beta chains presented below share a single source sample, sequenced in a study of TIL therapy for anti-PD-1-resistant metastatic lung cancer. As to time point: pre-treatment sample, taken before nivolumab and TIL therapy. Sequencing used immunoSEQ v3. Measured with immunoSEQ multiplex PCR; TCRdb has only the in-frame clones, and not every one. The sample yields roughly 60,000 clones, around 86% seen once. Here the sequenced sample was blood, taken at baseline. These receptors came from a person between 25 and 80 years old with non-small cell lung cancer.

The CDR3 loop reads CASTPKGRGRNEQYF. CDR3 in DNA: TGTGCCAGCACCCCTAAAGGCAGGGGGCGAAACGAGCAGTACTTC. The rearrangement links TRBV28 to TRBJ2-7; 8 positions agree with TRBD1. Trimming cost V 7 bases and J 5 bases; bases outside gene matches: 13. Germline V gene sequence: CDR1 MDHEN, CDR2 SYDVKM. CDR3 length: 15 amino acids.

The chain employs TRBV9 and TRBJ2-5; 10 bases map to TRBD1. Germline-derived CDR1 and CDR2 are SGDLS and YYNGEE. The V and J ends lost 3 bases and 3 bases, in that order; junction bases with no gene match: 2. The CDR3 runs to 14 residues. CDR3 DNA: TGTGCCAGCAGCGCGACAGGGGGCAAAGAGACCCAGTACTTC. It encodes CASSATGGKETQYF.

The J gene is TRBJ2-3, the V gene TRBV5-1; possibly TRBD1 or TRBD2 for D (5 bases each). Germline V gene sequence: CDR1 SGHRS, CDR2 YFSETQ. CDR3 length: 15 residues. Deletions cut 5 bases from V and 0 bases from J, with 13 bases between. CDR3 sequence (DNA): TGCGCCAGCAGAACCCCCGGGACCAGCACAGATACGCAGTATTTT. This sequence encodes CASRTPGTSTDTQYF.

J is TRBJ1-2 and V is TRBV7-6, with 9 bases identical to TRBD1. The CDR3 contains 15 residues. Germline CDR1 SGHVS, CDR2 FNYEAQ. V shed 1 base and J 2 bases; nucleotides not matched to a gene: 2. DNA of the CDR3: TGTGCCAGCAGCTTAGATACAGGGGGCAACTATGGCTACACCTTC. Translating it yields CASSLDTGGNYGYTF.

The chain employs TRBV7-9 and TRBJ1-6; 9 bases fit TRBD1. The J segment lost 7 bases and the V segment lost 6 bases, leaving 4 bases of the junction unmatched. This CDR3 contains 14 residues. CDR1 and CDR2 (germline): SEHNR, FQNEAQ (reference sequence). The CDR3 region has the DNA TGTGCCAGCAGTTATGGGACAGGGAATTCACCCCTCCACTTT. Amino acids: CASSYGTGNSPLHF.

The V call is TRBV5-8, the J call TRBJ2-1; 10 nucleotides align to TRBD1. Germline trimming cut 5 bases from V and 5 bases from J; bases unmatched to any gene: 7. The CDR3 spans 15 residues. The V gene's germline CDR1 is SGHTS and CDR2 YDEGEE. CDR3 in DNA: TGTGCCAGCAGTGCCCCGGGACAGGGGAACAATGAGCAGTTCTTC. The encoded protein is CASSAPGQGNNEQFF.

The chain links TRBV28 to TRBJ1-1, with 7 bases matching TRBD1. Germline V lookup: CDR1 MDHEN, CDR2 SYDVKM. With 8 bases clipped from V and 0 bases from J, the junction kept 0 bases outside the gene matches. The CDR3 has 12 amino acids. CDR3 residues: CASDRVNTEAFF. CDR3 DNA: TGTGCCAGCGACAGGGTGAACACTGAAGCTTTCTTT.

The chain employs TRBV2 and TRBJ2-2; D is perhaps TRBD1 (6 bases). The ends were cut back, 5 bases at V and 5 bases at J, with 12 bases in the middle. The germline V gene encodes CDR1 SNHLY and CDR2 FYNNEI. The length of the CDR3 is 14 residues. CDR3 amino acids: CASSLTGQTGELFF. The CDR3 DNA reads as TGTGCCAGCAGTCTCACAGGGCAAACCGGGGAGCTGTTTTTT.

This chain uses TRBV2 with TRBJ1-5; TRBD1 agrees at 11 bases. In germline, CDR1 is SNHLY, CDR2 FYNNEI. With 6 bases clipped from V and 3 bases from J, the junction kept 4 bases outside the gene matches. This CDR3 has 15 residues. Written as DNA, the CDR3 is TGTGCCAGCAGGAGGGGACAGGGGGACAATCAGCCCCAGCATTTT. The encoded protein is CASRRGQGDNQPQHF.

This clone appeared a few times. This sequence joins TRBV7-9 and TRBJ1-1; TRBD1 might be the D (5 bases). This CDR3 has 16 residues. The V end lost 3 bases, the J end lost 1 base, and 15 bases lay between the germline ends. Germline lookup yields CDR1 SEHNR and CDR2 FQNEAQ (reference sequence). The chain's CDR3 is CASSFGGTDPNTEAFF. The DNA of the CDR3 is TGTGCCAGCAGCTTTGGTGGGACGGACCCGAACACTGAAGCTTTCTTT.

The chain links TRBV28 to TRBJ2-1, with TRBD2 matching 7 bases. The CDR3 has 13 residues. Trimming removed 6 bases from V and 13 bases from J; junction bases left unmatched: 12. The germline V gene encodes CDR1 MDHEN and CDR2 SYDVKM. In nucleotides, the CDR3 is TGTGCCAGCAGCCGGAGCGGGGAATCTTCCCAGTTCTTC. Translation gives CASSRSGESSQFF.

The V gene is TRBV10-2, the J gene TRBJ2-7, with 9 bases fitting TRBD1. CDR3 length equals 15 residues. Per germline, CDR1 WSHSY and CDR2 SAAADI. The J segment lost 4 bases and the V segment lost 2 bases, leaving 6 bases of the junction unmatched. The CDR3 region has the DNA TGCGCCAGCAGTGAGGCAACAGGGGGCGGGTACGAGCAGTACTTC. Protein: CASSEATGGGYEQYF.

The rearrangement uses TRBV19 and TRBJ2-4, with D uncertain. The V gene lost 5 bases and the J gene lost 0 bases, with 8 bases spanning the gap. CDR3 size: 14 residues. The germline gives CDR1 LNHDA, CDR2 SQIVND (reference sequence). CDR3 in DNA: TGTGCCAGTAGTGCCCACCTAGCCAAAAACATTCAGTACTTC. Protein product: CASSAHLAKNIQYF.

This chain uses TRBV9 with TRBJ1-3; D uncertain. This CDR3 has 14 residues. Between the trimmed V and J ends, which lost 0 bases and 4 bases, there was a span of 8 bases. Per germline, CDR1 SGDLS and CDR2 YYNGEE. CDR3 DNA sequence: TGTGCCAGCAGCGTAGGACAAGCCGGAAACACCATATATTTT. This gives the protein CASSVGQAGNTIYF.

The genes are TRBV2 and TRBJ2-7; 9 positions agree with TRBD1. Germline V gene sequence: CDR1 SNHLY, CDR2 FYNNEI. V shed 6 bases, J shed 2 bases, and the junction held 8 bases outside the gene matches. The CDR3 is 15 amino acids. The CDR3 coding sequence is TGTGCCAGCAGAGCCTCCGGGACAGGGCCCTACGAGCAGTACTTC. Its protein is CASRASGTGPYEQYF.

The V gene is TRBV28, the J gene TRBJ1-2; 7 nucleotides align to TRBD1. V shed 7 bases and J 7 bases; nucleotides not matched to a gene: 9. CDR3 length: 13 residues. Germline V gene sequence: CDR1 MDHEN, CDR2 SYDVKM. The CDR3 spells CASTPDRESGYTF. The CDR3, as DNA: TGTGCCAGCACCCCCGACAGGGAGAGTGGCTACACCTTC.

The genes are TRBV18 and TRBJ1-1; 9 bases are a match to TRBD1. Germline trimming cut 3 bases from V and 5 bases from J; bases unmatched to any gene: 4. Per the germline V gene, CDR1 is KGHSH and CDR2 is LQKENI. CDR3 size: 14 residues. The CDR3 DNA follows: TGTGCCAGCTCACCCCCGACAGGGGGAACTGAAGCTTTCTTT. Amino acid sequence: CASSPPTGGTEAFF.

V and J are TRBV10-3 and TRBJ2-1, with a possible D match to TRBD1 (5 bases). V was shortened by 0 bases and J by 2 bases, with 14 bases between the two germline ends. The CDR3 runs 17 residues. The germline V gene has CDR1 ENHRY and CDR2 SYGVKD. This chain's CDR3 is CAISESSARQTYNEQFF. The DNA for the CDR3 is TGTGCCATCAGTGAGTCTTCGGCGAGACAGACCTACAATGAGCAGTTCTTC.

The chain couples TRBV27 to TRBJ2-2, with 7 bases aligning to TRBD1. The CDR3 is 14 amino acids. Looked up from germline, CDR1 is MNHEY and CDR2 is SMNVEV (reference sequence). The V and J ends lost 6 bases and 4 bases, in that order; junction bases with no gene match: 5. CDR3 sequence: CASSLGQSTGELFF. In DNA form, the CDR3 reads TGTGCCAGCAGCCTGGGACAGAGCACCGGGGAGCTGTTTTTT.

This chain uses TRBV19 with TRBJ2-7; perhaps TRBD2 as D (6 bases). V lost 3 bases, J lost 4 bases, and 16 bases lay in between. CDR3 length equals 15 residues. CDR1 and CDR2 from the germline V gene are LNHDA and SQIVND (reference sequence). DNA of the CDR3: TGTGCCAGTAGTATTTCGGGGGTTTCAGTATACGAGCAGTACTTC. Translated: CASSISGVSVYEQYF.

This clone was recorded once. This chain links TRBV3-1 (or the pseudogene TRBV3-2) with TRBJ2-5; no definite D call. The CDR3 is made up of 15 amino acids. The V gene lost 6 bases and the J gene lost 1 base, with 15 bases spanning the gap. Germline values: CDR1 LGHDT, CDR2 YNNKEL (reference sequence). This CDR3 reads CASRPTLETQETQYF. CDR3 in DNA: TGTGCCAGCAGACCTACCCTAGAGACCCAAGAGACCCAGTACTTC.

This chain joins TRBV30 and TRBJ1-3; the match to TRBD1 covers 7 bases. The CDR3 sequence is 16 residues long. The J segment lost 0 bases and the V segment lost 0 bases, leaving 5 bases of the junction unmatched. Germline CDR1 is GTSNPN and CDR2 is SVGIG (reference sequence). CDR3 protein: CAWSVLQGYSGNTIYF. Here the CDR3 DNA reads TGTGCCTGGAGTGTATTACAGGGGTACTCTGGAAACACCATATATTTT.

The CDR3, as DNA: TGTGCCAGCAGCTTAAATGGAGGGGCCGGGGAGCTGTTTTTT. Translation: CASSLNGGAGELFF. The chain is built from TRBV7-3 and TRBJ2-2; D perhaps matches TRBD2 (6 bases). The germline V gene encodes CDR1 SGHTA and CDR2 FQGTGA. The CDR3 has 14 amino acids. Trimming shortened V by 1 base and J by 6 bases, and 9 bases separated the two germline ends.

The CDR3 region is CASSLADEQFF. Written as DNA, the CDR3 is TGTGCCAGCAGCTTAGCGGATGAGCAGTTCTTC. The genes are TRBV11-2 and TRBJ2-1; no firm D call. This CDR3 spans 11 amino acids. Trimming left V 1 base short and J 8 bases short, with 3 bases between. Germline V lookup: CDR1 SGHAT, CDR2 FQNNGV.

The CDR3, as DNA: TGTGCCAGCAGTGAAAGGGCAGGGGAAGGAAACACCATATATTTT. Residues: CASSERAGEGNTIYF. The chain couples TRBV6-1 to TRBJ1-3; D is possibly TRBD1 (6 bases). Germline V CDR1 and CDR2: MNHNS, SASEGT. Trimming removed 2 bases from V and 4 bases from J, with 12 bases in between. The CDR3 is 15 amino acids.

The rearrangement joins TRBV9 to TRBJ1-3; 10 bases are a match to TRBD1. Trimming took 0 bases from V and 4 from J; bases not matched to a gene: 4. Germline V lookup: CDR1 SGDLS, CDR2 YYNGEE. The CDR3 runs to 16 residues. The CDR3 loop reads CASSVAGQGRGNTIYF. CDR3 DNA: TGTGCCAGCAGCGTAGCGGGACAGGGGAGGGGAAACACCATATATTTT.

This clone has a handful of counts. The J gene is TRBJ1-6, the V gene TRBV5-1; no firm D call. Germline lookup yields CDR1 SGHRS and CDR2 YFSETQ. The CDR3 is 14 residues long. Trimming removed 4 bases from V and 10 bases from J, with 15 bases in between. The CDR3 nucleotides are TGCGCCAGCAGCCTACGGGAGTCGGGATCACCCCTCCACTTT. It codes for CASSLRESGSPLHF.